A single sample gave rise to the 29 T cell receptor beta chains below, sequenced in a study of T-cell reconstitution after alpha-beta-depleted transplantation in children. Unique molecular identifiers were incorporated during preparation of the TCRbeta library. TCRdb passed the PCR reads through MiXCR, listing each CDR3 protein once. This table has fewer than 400,000 distinct CDR3 sequences, just over 20% appearing once. The sample in question was PBMCs from the stem cell graft donor, obtained from the stem cell graft. Source of these receptors: a human donor who donated a stem cell graft to a child with acute myeloid leukemia.

This clonotype was counted at least ten times. The rearrangement uses TRBV10-3 and TRBJ2-7, with TRBD1 matching 8 bases. V trimming: 0 bases; J trimming: 6 bases; junction bases outside the gene matches: 7. CDR1 and CDR2 from the germline V gene are ENHRY and SYGVKD. The CDR3 consists of 15 residues. This chain's CDR3 is CAISESLTGVSEQYF. The DNA for the CDR3 is TGTGCCATCAGTGAGTCGCTGACAGGGGTGTCCGAGCAGTACTTC.

The DNA for the CDR3 is TGTGCCAGCAGCTTGCTAGCGGGGTACCTATACAATGAGCAGTTCTTC. Translating gives CASSLLAGYLYNEQFF. This sequence joins TRBV5-6 and TRBJ2-1, with 9 bases that match TRBD2. Trimming cost V 1 base and J 4 bases; bases outside gene matches: 6. CDR3 size: 16 residues. The V gene's germline CDR1 is SGHDT and CDR2 YYEEEE.

The rearrangement uses TRBV5-1 and TRBJ2-7; 9 bases map to TRBD2. CDR3 length equals 13 residues. Germline V gene sequence: CDR1 SGHRS, CDR2 YFSETQ. V lost 7 bases, J lost 2 bases, and 4 bases stayed unmatched. CDR3 protein: CASGTSPTYEQYF. The CDR3 nucleotides are TGCGCCAGCGGGACTAGCCCTACCTACGAGCAGTACTTC.

J is TRBJ2-7 and V is TRBV30; 12 bases line up with TRBD2. CDR1 GTSNPN and CDR2 SVGIG come from the germline V gene (reference sequence). The CDR3 contains 14 residues. V dropped 3 bases and J dropped 2; count of bases not matched to a gene: 2. CDR3 nucleotides: TGTGCCTGGAGGCTAGCGGGAGGGCCCTACGAGCAGTACTTC. Translated, it gives CAWRLAGGPYEQYF.

This clonotype was recorded many times. This chain uses TRBV29-1 with TRBJ1-1, with 9 bases identical to TRBD1. The CDR3 has 13 amino acids. Trimming removed 7 bases from V and 6 bases from J; junction bases left unmatched: 9. CDR1 is SQVTM and CDR2 is ANQGSEA in the germline V gene. Written as DNA, the CDR3 is TGCAGCGGTAAGACAGGGGGTAAGGCTGAAGCTTTCTTT. Amino acids: CSGKTGGKAEAFF.

This clonotype was counted only a few times. The V call is TRBV20-1, the J call TRBJ1-2; 9 positions agree with TRBD1. Per the germline V gene, CDR1 is DFQATT and CDR2 is SNEGSKA (reference sequence). V gave up 3 bases and J gave up 7 bases; unmatched junction bases: 9. CDR3 length equals 14 residues. In DNA form, the CDR3 reads TGCAGTGCTAGGAGAGGGACAGGGCCAAGTGGCTACACCTTC. It specifies CSARRGTGPSGYTF.

The chain recombines TRBV7-9 with TRBJ2-2; either TRBD1 or TRBD2 may fit D (5 bases each). With 11 bases removed from V and 6 bases from J, the gap between germline ends came to 16 bases. CDR1 and CDR2 (germline): SEHNR, FQNEAQ (reference sequence). The CDR3 runs 13 residues. CDR3 in DNA: TGTGCCTCGGGAATAAGGGGATCCGGGGAGCTGTTTTTT. It translates to CASGIRGSGELFF.

This clonotype was seen many times. V usage is TRBV6-1 and J usage is TRBJ2-2; no definite D call. The CDR3 runs to 14 residues. Germline lookup yields CDR1 MNHNS and CDR2 SASEGT. The V and J ends lost 5 bases and 0 bases respectively, with 7 bases between them. Written as DNA, the CDR3 is TGTGCCAGCAGTACCTCCACGAACACCGGGGAGCTGTTTTTT. Translated, it gives CASSTSTNTGELFF.

This chain connects TRBV5-1 to TRBJ2-7, with a possible D match to TRBD2 (5 bases). Germline CDR1 SGHRS, CDR2 YFSETQ. The CDR3 totals 17 residues. V was pared by 2 bases and J by 1 base, with 19 bases between. The CDR3 nucleotides read TGCGCCAGCAGCTTTTGGACTTCCCGGGAAGGGTCCTACGAGCAGTACTTC. It yields the protein CASSFWTSREGSYEQYF. Together with reference TRBV5-1 and TRBJ2-7, the CDR3 gives the full variable domain: KAGVTQTPRYLIKTRGQQVTLSCSPISGHRSVSWYQQTPGQGLQFLFEYFSETQRNKGNFPGRFSGRQFSNSRSEMNVSTLELGDSALYLCASSFWTSREGSYEQYFGPGTRLTVT.

This clonotype was counted ten times or more. V gene TRBV18 combines with J gene TRBJ2-1; the D is unclear. This CDR3 is built from 13 residues. Germline V gene sequence: CDR1 KGHSH, CDR2 LQKENI. V lost 2 bases and J 5 bases, leaving 7 bases between the germline ends. The chain's CDR3 is CASSPFRDNEQFF. The DNA of the CDR3 is TGTGCCAGCTCACCATTCCGTGACAATGAGCAGTTCTTC.

This clonotype was found many times. The V gene is TRBV20-1, the J gene TRBJ2-2; D is unclear. The germline CDR1 and CDR2 sequences are DFQATT and SNEGSKA (reference sequence). V was shortened by 4 bases and J by 4 bases, with 10 bases between the two germline ends. The CDR3 is 13 amino acids. The CDR3 loop reads CSATWSGTGELFF. The CDR3 region has the DNA TGCAGTGCTACTTGGTCGGGCACCGGGGAGCTGTTTTTT.

The rearrangement uses TRBV28 and TRBJ2-1; TRBD1 agrees at 9 bases. The germline V gene encodes CDR1 MDHEN and CDR2 SYDVKM. The V gene end was trimmed by 3 bases and the J gene end by 4 bases; junction bases not matched to a gene: 7. The CDR3 has 16 amino acids. The CDR3 region is CASSFFSGQGYNEQFF. The CDR3 DNA sequence: TGTGCCAGCAGTTTTTTCTCGGGACAGGGATACAATGAGCAGTTCTTC.

The table lists this clonotype with a few counts. The chain is built from TRBV25-1 and TRBJ2-5; D not certain. The CDR3 is made up of 17 amino acids. V was clipped by 1 base and J by 4 bases, with 19 bases between them. Germline CDR1 and CDR2: MGHDK and SYGVNS. The CDR3 here is CASSESRTSESGETQYF. DNA of the CDR3: TGTGCCAGCAGTGAATCTAGGACGTCCGAAAGTGGAGAGACCCAGTACTTC. The full variable domain, its missing parts supplied by reference TRBV25-1 and TRBJ2-5, is EADIYQTPRYLVIGTGKKITLECSQTMGHDKMYWYQQDPGMELHLIHYSYGVNSTEKGDLSSESTVSRIRTEHFPLTLESARPSHTSQYLCASSESRTSESGETQYFGPGTRLLVL.

In this sample, this clonotype turned up once. V and J are TRBV11-2 and TRBJ2-7; no firm D call. With 0 bases removed from V and 4 bases from J, the gap between germline ends came to 13 bases. Germline V gene sequence: CDR1 SGHAT, CDR2 FQNNGV. The length of the CDR3 is 15 residues. CDR3 in DNA: TGTGCCAGCAGCTTAGATACCAGAGCCCAATACGAGCAGTACTTC. Protein product: CASSLDTRAQYEQYF.

The rearrangement joins TRBV5-1 to TRBJ2-1; TRBD2 agrees at 8 bases. V gave up 0 bases and J gave up 5 bases; unmatched junction bases: 1. Germline V gives CDR1 SGHRS, CDR2 YFSETQ. This CDR3 has 14 amino acids. In nucleotides, the CDR3 is TGCGCCAGCAGCTTGGCGACTAGCGACAATGAGCAGTTCTTC. Its protein is CASSLATSDNEQFF.

The chain is built from TRBV29-1 and TRBJ1-2; unclear D gene. Germline values: CDR1 SQVTM, CDR2 ANQGSEA. V lost 6 bases and J lost 3, with 14 bases in between. CDR3 length equals 13 residues. CDR3 sequence (DNA): TGCAGCGTCTCACCCCAGTTACACTATGGCTACACCTTC. Its translation is CSVSPQLHYGYTF.

This clonotype appeared many times. V gene TRBV20-1 combines with J gene TRBJ2-1, with D possibly being TRBD2 (5 bases). The CDR3 loop spans 16 amino acids. Germline V gives CDR1 DFQATT, CDR2 SNEGSKA (reference sequence). V was clipped by 2 bases and J by 3 bases, with 17 bases between them. CDR3 bases: TGCAGTGCTAGACATATTCGAGAGGGCCTCTACAATGAGCAGTTCTTC. It encodes CSARHIREGLYNEQFF.

This clonotype appeared many times. This rearrangement joins TRBV10-3 to TRBJ1-3, with D possibly matching TRBD1 (5 bases). Trimming pared 0 bases from V and 0 bases from J, leaving 6 bases between. The CDR3 extends over 15 amino acids. CDR1 and CDR2 (germline): ENHRY, SYGVKD. In nucleotides, the CDR3 is TGTGCCATCAGTGAGTCCGGGACCTCTGGAAACACCATATATTTT. Protein sequence: CAISESGTSGNTIYF.

The chain combines TRBV4-2 with TRBJ2-1; 15 positions agree with TRBD2. V lost 0 bases and J lost 8; bases outside the gene matches: 5. This CDR3 spans 17 amino acids. Germline assignment: CDR1 LGHNA and CDR2 YNFKEQ. CDR3 in amino acids: CASSQERGLAGGDEQFF. In nucleotides, the CDR3 is TGTGCCAGCAGCCAAGAAAGGGGACTAGCGGGAGGAGATGAGCAGTTCTTC.

This clonotype was recorded at least ten times. The chain uses TRBV24-1 and TRBJ2-1; 7 bases are shared with TRBD1. In germline, CDR1 is KGHDR, CDR2 SFDVKD. The CDR3 spans 14 residues. J gave up 6 bases and V 0 bases, and 1 base lay outside the gene matches. CDR3 in amino acids: CATSDLRQGNEQFF. The DNA of the CDR3 is TGTGCCACCAGTGATTTGCGACAGGGCAATGAGCAGTTCTTC.

The chain carries TRBV7-2 and TRBJ2-3; possible D gene TRBD1, 6 bases. Germline CDR1 is SGHTA and CDR2 is FQGNSA. Trimming pared 5 bases from V and 7 bases from J, leaving 10 bases between. The CDR3 covers 12 residues. The CDR3 DNA is TGTGCCAGCAGCCGGGACATCAATACGCAGTATTTT. Translation gives CASSRDINTQYF.

This chain connects TRBV7-9 to TRBJ2-7, with D perhaps matching TRBD2 (6 bases). The germline CDR1 and CDR2 sequences are SEHNR and FQNEAQ (reference sequence). This CDR3 has 12 amino acids. With 4 bases removed from V and 10 bases from J, the gap between germline ends came to 14 bases. In DNA form, the CDR3 reads TGTGCCAGCAGCTCCAGCGGGTTCGCTCAGTACTTC. Protein sequence: CASSSSGFAQYF.

This clonotype has a count of ten or more. This sequence joins TRBV29-1 and TRBJ2-7; possible D gene TRBD2, 6 bases. The V and J ends lost 1 base and 2 bases respectively, with 9 bases between them. The CDR3 has 13 residues. Germline assignment: CDR1 SQVTM and CDR2 ANQGSEA. CDR3 sequence (DNA): TGCAGCGTTGAAGGGGACTGGACCTACGAGCAGTACTTC. Protein sequence: CSVEGDWTYEQYF.

V usage is TRBV28 and J usage is TRBJ1-2; TRBD1 matches 8 bases. J lost 4 bases, V lost 6 bases, and 10 bases had no gene match. The CDR3 spans 15 residues. Germline lookup yields CDR1 MDHEN and CDR2 SYDVKM. The CDR3 protein is CASRTPGQAPYGYTF. CDR3 nucleotides: TGTGCCAGCAGAACTCCGGGACAGGCACCCTATGGCTACACCTTC.

This clonotype occurred many times. This chain links TRBV20-1 with TRBJ2-7, with unresolved D. The CDR3 runs to 14 residues. Trimming took 1 base from V and 2 from J, leaving 12 bases between them. Germline lookup yields CDR1 DFQATT and CDR2 SNEGSKA (reference sequence). The CDR3: CSARAPTPPYEQYF. As DNA, the CDR3 is TGCAGTGCTAGAGCGCCGACTCCCCCCTACGAGCAGTACTTC.

The table lists this clonotype with a count of one. In DNA form, the CDR3 reads TGCGCCAGCAGCCAAGAACGGAGGAATTCACCCCTCCACTTT. Its protein product is CASSQERRNSPLHF. J is TRBJ1-6 and V is TRBV4-3; D not resolved. V was pared by 0 bases and J by 7 bases, with 7 bases between. Looked up from germline, CDR1 is LGHNA and CDR2 is YSLEER. The CDR3 is 14 amino acids.

The table lists this clonotype with a few counts. The chain combines TRBV24-1 with TRBJ1-2, with a weak D call TRBD1 (5 bases). Deletions cut 4 bases from V and 7 bases from J, with 18 bases between. From germline, CDR1 is KGHDR and CDR2 SFDVKD. This CDR3 is 15 amino acids long. The CDR3 is CATSDRGTQKSGYTF. CDR3 DNA sequence: TGTGCCACCAGTGACCGGGGGACCCAAAAATCTGGCTACACCTTC.

The chain links TRBV9 to TRBJ2-5; 8 bases agree with TRBD2. The germline CDR1 and CDR2 sequences are SGDLS and YYNGEE. This CDR3 has 15 amino acids. With 0 bases clipped from V and 4 bases from J, the junction kept 5 bases outside the gene matches. The CDR3 here is CASSVAPGRAETQYF. In DNA form, the CDR3 reads TGTGCCAGCAGCGTAGCTCCCGGGAGGGCAGAGACCCAGTACTTC.

The rearrangement links TRBV20-1 to TRBJ1-5, with D unclear. V was clipped by 3 bases and J by 3 bases, with 9 bases between them. The CDR3 totals 13 residues. Germline loops: CDR1 DFQATT, CDR2 SNEGSKA (reference sequence). CDR3 amino acids: CSASTGPNQPQHF. The CDR3 region has the DNA TGCAGTGCTAGCACGGGCCCCAATCAGCCCCAGCATTTT.